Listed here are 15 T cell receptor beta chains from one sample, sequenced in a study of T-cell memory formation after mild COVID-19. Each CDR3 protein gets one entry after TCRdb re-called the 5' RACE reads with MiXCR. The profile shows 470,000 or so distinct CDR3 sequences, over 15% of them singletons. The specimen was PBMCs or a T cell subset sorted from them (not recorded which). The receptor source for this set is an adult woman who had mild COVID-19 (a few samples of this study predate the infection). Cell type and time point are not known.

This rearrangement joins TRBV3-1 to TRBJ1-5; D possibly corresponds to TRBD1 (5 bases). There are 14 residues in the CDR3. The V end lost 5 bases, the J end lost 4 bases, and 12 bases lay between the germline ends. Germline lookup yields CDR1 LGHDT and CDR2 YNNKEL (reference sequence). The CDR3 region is CASSFRQLNQPQHF. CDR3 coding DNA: TGTGCCAGCAGCTTCCGACAGCTTAATCAGCCCCAGCATTTT.

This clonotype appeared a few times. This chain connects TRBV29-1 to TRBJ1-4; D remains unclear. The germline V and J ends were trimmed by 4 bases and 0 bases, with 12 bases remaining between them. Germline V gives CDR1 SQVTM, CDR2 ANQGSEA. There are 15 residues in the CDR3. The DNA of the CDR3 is TGCAGCGTTGTCCCCCCTGGGGCAACTAATGAAAAACTGTTTTTT. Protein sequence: CSVVPPGATNEKLFF.

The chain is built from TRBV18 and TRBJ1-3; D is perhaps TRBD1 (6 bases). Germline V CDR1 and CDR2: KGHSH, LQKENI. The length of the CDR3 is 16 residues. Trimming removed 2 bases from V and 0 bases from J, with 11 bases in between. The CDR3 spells CASSPRDKSSGNTIYF. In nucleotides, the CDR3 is TGTGCCAGCTCACCAAGGGACAAGAGCTCTGGAAACACCATATATTTT.

CDR3 in DNA: TGTGCCAGCAGCTCAGCGGGCGGAGCGGGGGTCTACGAGCAGTACTTC. As protein: CASSSAGGAGVYEQYF. The gene calls are TRBV7-6 and TRBJ2-7, with 8 bases that match TRBD2. The junction had 11 bases not matched to a gene; V was cut back by 4 bases and J by 3 bases. In germline, CDR1 is SGHVS, CDR2 FNYEAQ. The CDR3 contains 16 residues.

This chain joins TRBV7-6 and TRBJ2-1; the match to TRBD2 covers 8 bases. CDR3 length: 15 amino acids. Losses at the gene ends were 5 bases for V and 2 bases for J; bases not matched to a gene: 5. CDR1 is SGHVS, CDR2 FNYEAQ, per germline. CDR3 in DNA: TGTGCCAGCAGCGAGGAGCGGGGGCCCTACAATGAGCAGTTCTTC. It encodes CASSEERGPYNEQFF.

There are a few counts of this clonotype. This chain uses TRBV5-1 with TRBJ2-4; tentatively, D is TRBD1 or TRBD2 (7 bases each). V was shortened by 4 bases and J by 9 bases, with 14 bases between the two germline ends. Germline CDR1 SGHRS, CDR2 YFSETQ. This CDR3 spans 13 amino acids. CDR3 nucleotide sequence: TGCGCCAGCAGCCTCACAGGGGAGGGCATTCAGTACTTC. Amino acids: CASSLTGEGIQYF.

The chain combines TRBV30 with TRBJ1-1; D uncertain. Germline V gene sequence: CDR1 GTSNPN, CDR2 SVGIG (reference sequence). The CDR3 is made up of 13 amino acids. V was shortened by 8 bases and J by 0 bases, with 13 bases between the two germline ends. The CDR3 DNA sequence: TGTGCCACGGAGAGGGCTATGAACACTGAAGCTTTCTTT. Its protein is CATERAMNTEAFF.

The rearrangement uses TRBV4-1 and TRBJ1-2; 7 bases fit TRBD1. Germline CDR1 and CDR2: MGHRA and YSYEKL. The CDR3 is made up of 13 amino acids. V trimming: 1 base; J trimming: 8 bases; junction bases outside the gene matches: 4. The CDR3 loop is CASSQVGGGGYTF. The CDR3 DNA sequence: TGCGCCAGCAGCCAAGTAGGGGGCGGCGGCTACACCTTC.

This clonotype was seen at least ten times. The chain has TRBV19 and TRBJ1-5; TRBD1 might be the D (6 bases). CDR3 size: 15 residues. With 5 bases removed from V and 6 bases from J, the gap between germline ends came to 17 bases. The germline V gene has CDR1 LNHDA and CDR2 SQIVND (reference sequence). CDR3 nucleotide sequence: TGTGCCAGTAGTGCCCCACAGGGTAGGGGTCAGCCCCAGCATTTT. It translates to CASSAPQGRGQPQHF.

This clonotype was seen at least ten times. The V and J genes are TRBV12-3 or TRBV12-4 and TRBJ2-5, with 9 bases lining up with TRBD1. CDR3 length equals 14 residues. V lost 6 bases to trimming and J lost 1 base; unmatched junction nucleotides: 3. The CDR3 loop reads CASRWGQGQETQYF. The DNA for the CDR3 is TGTGCCAGCAGATGGGGACAGGGCCAAGAGACCCAGTACTTC.

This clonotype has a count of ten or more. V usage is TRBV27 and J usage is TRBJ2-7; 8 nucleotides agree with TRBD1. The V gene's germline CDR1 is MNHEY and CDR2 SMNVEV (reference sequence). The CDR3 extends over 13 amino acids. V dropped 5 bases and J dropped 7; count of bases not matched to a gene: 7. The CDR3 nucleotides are TGTGCCAGCAGTGATGCAGGGGGCCGAGAGCAGTACTTC. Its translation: CASSDAGGREQYF.

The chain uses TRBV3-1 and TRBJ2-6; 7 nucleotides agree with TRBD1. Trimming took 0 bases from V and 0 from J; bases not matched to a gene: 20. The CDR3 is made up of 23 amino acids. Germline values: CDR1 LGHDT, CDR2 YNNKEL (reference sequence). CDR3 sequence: CASSQELGDSRLRSNSGANVLTF. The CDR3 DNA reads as TGTGCCAGCAGCCAAGAATTGGGGGACAGCAGGCTACGCAGTAACTCTGGGGCCAACGTCCTGACTTTC.

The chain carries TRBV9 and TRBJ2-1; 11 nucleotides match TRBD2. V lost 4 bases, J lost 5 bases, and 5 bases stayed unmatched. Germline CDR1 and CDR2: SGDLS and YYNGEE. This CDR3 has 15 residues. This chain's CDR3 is CASSSSGLADNEQFF. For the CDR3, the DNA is TGTGCCAGCAGCTCCTCGGGACTAGCGGACAATGAGCAGTTCTTC.

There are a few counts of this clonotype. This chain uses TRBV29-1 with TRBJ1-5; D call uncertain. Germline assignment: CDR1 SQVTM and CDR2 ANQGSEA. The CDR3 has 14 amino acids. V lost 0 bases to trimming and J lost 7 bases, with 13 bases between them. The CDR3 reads CSVEDGGVGQPQHF. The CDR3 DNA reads TGCAGCGTTGAAGATGGCGGGGTAGGGCAGCCCCAGCATTTT.

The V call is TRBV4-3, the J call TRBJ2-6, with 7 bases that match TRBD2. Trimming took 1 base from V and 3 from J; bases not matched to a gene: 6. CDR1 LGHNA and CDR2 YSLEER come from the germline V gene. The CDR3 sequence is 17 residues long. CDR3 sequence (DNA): TGCGCCAGCAGCCAAGGGACGGGGGGATTTGGGGCCAACGTCCTGACTTTC. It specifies CASSQGTGGFGANVLTF.